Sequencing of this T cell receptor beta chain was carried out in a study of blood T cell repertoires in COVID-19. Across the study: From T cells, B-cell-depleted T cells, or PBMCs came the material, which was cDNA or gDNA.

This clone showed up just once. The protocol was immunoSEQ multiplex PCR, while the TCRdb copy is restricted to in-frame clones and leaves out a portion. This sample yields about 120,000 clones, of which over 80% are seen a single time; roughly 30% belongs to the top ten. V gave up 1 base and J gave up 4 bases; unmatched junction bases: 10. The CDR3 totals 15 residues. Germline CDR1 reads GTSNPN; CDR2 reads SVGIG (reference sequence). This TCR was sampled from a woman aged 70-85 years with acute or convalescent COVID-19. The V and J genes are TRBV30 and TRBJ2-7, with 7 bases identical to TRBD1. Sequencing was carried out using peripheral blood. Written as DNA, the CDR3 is TGTGCCTGGAGTGCCCCGAACAGGGGAATATACGAGCAGTACTTC. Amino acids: CAWSAPNRGIYEQYF.